This entry is about one TCR beta chain. Sequencing was performed with immunoSEQ multiplex PCR; in TCRdb, only in-frame clones are kept and a portion is missing. Among about 80,000 clones listed, 83% were seen once. V shed 4 bases, J shed 3 bases, and the junction held 13 bases outside the gene matches. Germline-derived CDR1 and CDR2 are LNHDA and SQIVND (reference sequence). The CDR3 extends over 17 amino acids. This sample is part of a study of blood T cell repertoires in COVID-19. V gene TRBV19 combines with J gene TRBJ2-7, with 9 bases that match TRBD2. Source material: peripheral blood. This clonotype was obtained from a man aged 80 or over with active or convalescent COVID-19. CDR3 DNA sequence: TGTGCCAGTAGTAATCTTAGGGGCGCGGGAGGGAACTACGAGCAGTACTTC. It is translated as CASSNLRGAGGNYEQYF.